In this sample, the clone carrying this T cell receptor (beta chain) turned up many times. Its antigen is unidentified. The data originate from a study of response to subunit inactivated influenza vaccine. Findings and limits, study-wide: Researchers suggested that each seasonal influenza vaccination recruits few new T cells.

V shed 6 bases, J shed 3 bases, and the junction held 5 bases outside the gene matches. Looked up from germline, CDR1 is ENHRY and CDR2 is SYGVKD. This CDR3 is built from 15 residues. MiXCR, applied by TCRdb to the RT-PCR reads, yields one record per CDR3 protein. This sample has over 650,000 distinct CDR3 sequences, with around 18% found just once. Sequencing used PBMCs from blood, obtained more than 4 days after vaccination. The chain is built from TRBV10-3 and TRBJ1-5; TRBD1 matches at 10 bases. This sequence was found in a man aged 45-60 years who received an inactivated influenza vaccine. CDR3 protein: CAISPGQGNNQPQHF. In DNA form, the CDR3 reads TGTGCCATCAGCCCGGGACAGGGGAACAATCAGCCCCAGCATTTT.